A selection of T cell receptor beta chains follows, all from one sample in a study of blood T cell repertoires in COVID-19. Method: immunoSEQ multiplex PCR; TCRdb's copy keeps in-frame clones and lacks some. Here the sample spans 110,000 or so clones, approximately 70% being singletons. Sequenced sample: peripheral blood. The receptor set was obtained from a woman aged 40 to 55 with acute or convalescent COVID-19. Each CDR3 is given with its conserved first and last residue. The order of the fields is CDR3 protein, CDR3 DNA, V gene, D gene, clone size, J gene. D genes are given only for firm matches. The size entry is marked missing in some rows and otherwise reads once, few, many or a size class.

CASSLTLSEAFF | TGTGCCAGCAGCCTGACACTGAGTGAAGCTTTCTTT | TRBV2 | . | . | TRBJ1-1
CASSIGRGGQYNEQFF | TGTGCCAGTAGTATAGGTAGGGGGGGCCAATACAATGAGCAGTTCTTC | TRBV19 | . | . | TRBJ2-1
CASGLNRGIGGYTF | TGTGCCAGCGGACTAAACAGGGGAATAGGTGGCTACACCTTC | TRBV27 | TRBD1 | . | TRBJ1-2
CSVEDEAGYEQYF | TGCAGCGTTGAAGATGAGGCCGGCTACGAGCAGTACTTC | TRBV29-1 | . | . | TRBJ2-7
CASSSYRGTGELFF | TGTGCCAGCAGCTCTTACCGGGGGACCGGGGAGCTGTTTTTT | TRBV11-1 | . | . | TRBJ2-2
CASSSRTGVNTGELFF | TGTGCCAGCAGCTCACGGACAGGGGTGAACACCGGGGAGCTGTTTTTT | TRBV7-9 | TRBD1 | . | TRBJ2-2
CSVVGGTGANVLTF | TGCAGCGTTGTAGGGGGCACTGGGGCCAACGTCCTGACTTTC | TRBV29-1 | TRBD1 | . | TRBJ2-6
CASTWDRVNSPLHF | TGCGCCAGCACCTGGGACAGGGTTAATTCACCCCTCCACTTT | TRBV5-1 | TRBD1 | few | TRBJ1-6
CASRWDDSGEQYF | TGTGCCAGCAGGTGGGACGATAGCGGCGAGCAGTACTTC | TRBV6-5 | . | . | TRBJ2-7
CASSLGLAGEQFF | TGTGCCAGCAGCTTAGGGCTAGCGGGTGAGCAGTTCTTC | TRBV11-3 | TRBD2 | . | TRBJ2-1
CASSPRTSGGRSSYNEQFF | TGTGCCAGCAGCCCCCGGACTAGCGGGGGGCGAAGCTCCTACAATGAGCAGTTCTTC | TRBV3-1/TRBV3-2 | TRBD2 | . | TRBJ2-1
CASSHTGTDTQYF | TGCGCCAGCAGCCATACGGGAACAGATACGCAGTATTTT | TRBV4-1 | . | . | TRBJ2-3
CASSINVQVQYF | TGTGCCAGCAGTATAAATGTGCAGGTGCAGTACTTC | TRBV6-5 | . | . | TRBJ2-7
CASRPGQGYEQYF | TGTGCCAGCAGACCCGGACAGGGCTACGAGCAGTACTTC | TRBV25-1 | TRBD1 | . | TRBJ2-7
CASSSPSYGQGGSYEQYF | TGTGCCAGCAGTTCCCCCTCTTATGGACAGGGGGGCTCCTACGAGCAGTACTTC | TRBV28 | TRBD1 | . | TRBJ2-7
CASSRTGENEQYF | TGTGCCAGCAGCCGGACAGGGGAAAACGAGCAGTACTTC | TRBV2 | TRBD1 | . | TRBJ2-7
CASSFPGRTGELFF | TGTGCCAGCAGTTTTCCAGGGCGCACCGGGGAGCTGTTTTTT | TRBV6-2/TRBV6-3 | . | . | TRBJ2-2
CASRVGGTNYGYTF | TGTGCCAGTCGCGTGGGCGGGACTAACTATGGCTACACCTTC | TRBV19 | . | . | TRBJ1-2
CATSRDPGNQETQYF | TGTGCCACCAGCAGAGATCCGGGGAACCAAGAGACCCAGTACTTC | TRBV15 | . | few | TRBJ2-5
CASSEQGSSTDTQYF | TGCGCCAGCAGCGAACAGGGTTCTAGCACAGATACGCAGTATTTT | TRBV5-1 | . | once | TRBJ2-3